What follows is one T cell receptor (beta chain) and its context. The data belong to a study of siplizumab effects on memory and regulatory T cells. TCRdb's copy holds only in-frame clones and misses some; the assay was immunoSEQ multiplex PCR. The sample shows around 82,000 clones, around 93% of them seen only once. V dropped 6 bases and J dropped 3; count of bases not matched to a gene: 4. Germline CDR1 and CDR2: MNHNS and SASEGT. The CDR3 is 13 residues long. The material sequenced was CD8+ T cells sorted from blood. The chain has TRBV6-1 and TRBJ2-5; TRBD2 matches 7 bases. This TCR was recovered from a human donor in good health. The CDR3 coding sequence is TGTGCCAGCAGCGGACTAGAGGAAGAGACCCAGTACTTC. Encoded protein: CASSGLEEETQYF.